The 24 T cell receptor beta chains given below trace back to one sample, sequenced in a study of early T cells in non-severe SARS-CoV-2 infection. TCRdb passed the 5' RACE reads through MiXCR, listing each CDR3 protein once. The table records some 80,000 distinct CDR3 sequences, around 15% of them present only once. Sequencing was done on a sample of whole blood. The receptor set was obtained from an adult who was a healthcare worker with PCR-confirmed SARS-CoV-2 infection or an uninfected control (not recorded which).

This clonotype was picked up a small number of times. The chain is built from TRBV5-1 and TRBJ1-1; D is ambiguous. The CDR3 is 12 amino acids. Germline assignment: CDR1 SGHRS and CDR2 YFSETQ. Between the trimmed V and J ends, which lost 4 bases and 7 bases, there was a span of 11 bases. The CDR3 nucleotides are TGCGCCAGCAGCCACCTGAAGGGTGAAGCTTTCTTT. Protein sequence: CASSHLKGEAFF.

This clonotype has only a few counts. The chain employs TRBV6-2 or TRBV6-3 and TRBJ2-5; TRBD2 matches 16 bases. The CDR3 has 16 residues. The V gene's germline CDR1 is MNHEY and CDR2 SVGEGT. V trimming: 7 bases; J trimming: 5 bases; junction bases outside the gene matches: 7. CDR3 DNA sequence: TGTGCCAGCACCCCGGGACTAGCGGGGGGGCGTGAGACCCAGTACTTC. Its translation: CASTPGLAGGRETQYF.

Only a few counts were recorded for this clonotype. The gene calls are TRBV5-1 and TRBJ1-2, with 8 bases lining up with TRBD1. V lost 3 bases to trimming and J lost 2 bases; unmatched junction nucleotides: 6. Per the germline V gene, CDR1 is SGHRS and CDR2 is YFSETQ. The CDR3 contains 15 residues. The CDR3 loop is CASSWTGTENYGYTF. The CDR3 nucleotides are TGCGCCAGCAGCTGGACAGGGACCGAAAACTATGGCTACACCTTC.

This clonotype was seen a handful of times. This sequence joins TRBV27 and TRBJ1-6, with D perhaps TRBD1 (5 bases). CDR1 and CDR2 (germline): MNHEY, SMNVEV (reference sequence). Trimming pared 5 bases from V and 0 bases from J, leaving 8 bases between. This CDR3 contains 15 residues. For the CDR3, the DNA is TGTGCCAGCAGTGAAAGGGGCTCCTATAATTCACCCCTCCACTTT. Translating gives CASSERGSYNSPLHF.

This clonotype was observed at least ten times. The J gene is TRBJ2-3, the V gene TRBV18; D call uncertain. CDR1 is KGHSH and CDR2 is LQKENI in the germline V gene. Deletions cut 2 bases from V and 1 base from J, with 7 bases between. The CDR3 covers 14 residues. The DNA of the CDR3 is TGTGCCAGCTCACCAAAGTCGGGCACAGATACGCAGTATTTT. As protein: CASSPKSGTDTQYF.

This clonotype has only a few counts. The chain uses TRBV20-1 and TRBJ2-2; TRBD1 matches 9 bases. CDR1 is DFQATT, CDR2 SNEGSKA, per germline (reference sequence). J gave up 3 bases and V 6 bases, and 5 bases lay outside the gene matches. The CDR3 has 14 residues. CDR3 sequence (DNA): TGCAGTGCAAGACGACAGGGGGACACCGGGGAGCTGTTTTTT. It is translated as CSARRQGDTGELFF.

This clonotype has more than one count but fewer than ten. The chain links TRBV6-5 to TRBJ1-4; no definite D call. Germline V gene lookup returns CDR1 MNHEY and CDR2 SVGAGI. V was shortened by 2 bases and J by 0 bases, with 10 bases between the two germline ends. The CDR3 extends over 16 amino acids. The DNA of the CDR3 is TGTGCCAGCAGTTACGGATTTGGAGCAACTAATGAAAAACTGTTTTTT. Translating it yields CASSYGFGATNEKLFF.

This clonotype was recorded many times. This chain joins TRBV20-1 and TRBJ1-1; D is unclear. Trimming pared 2 bases from V and 2 bases from J, leaving 15 bases between. The CDR3 consists of 15 residues. Germline loops: CDR1 DFQATT, CDR2 SNEGSKA (reference sequence). The CDR3 sequence: CSARISVGINTEAFF. The CDR3, as DNA: TGCAGTGCTAGAATTAGCGTCGGCATCAACACTGAAGCTTTCTTT.

In its sample, this clonotype was seen many times. The V and J genes are TRBV11-3 and TRBJ2-5; 10 bases agree with TRBD1. Germline CDR1 reads SGHNT; CDR2 reads YENEEA. V was clipped by 5 bases and J by 2 bases; unmatched bases: 5. The CDR3 loop spans 15 amino acids. The CDR3 sequence is CASSQRTGGQETQYF. In DNA, the CDR3 is TGTGCCAGCAGCCAACGGACAGGGGGTCAAGAGACCCAGTACTTC.

The table lists this clonotype with many counts. The V and J genes are TRBV20-1 and TRBJ2-1; 11 bases match TRBD2. There are 14 residues in the CDR3. Germline assignment: CDR1 DFQATT and CDR2 SNEGSKA (reference sequence). V gave up 6 bases and J gave up 8 bases; unmatched junction bases: 9. CDR3 in amino acids: CSAPRLAGSDEQFF. As DNA, the CDR3 is TGCAGTGCGCCCCGACTAGCGGGGTCCGATGAGCAGTTCTTC.

Ten or more counts support this clonotype. The chain has TRBV7-9 and TRBJ1-1; TRBD1 is a possible D gene (6 bases). Trimming stripped 5 bases from V and 4 bases from J, with 14 bases between. Per the germline V gene, CDR1 is SEHNR and CDR2 is FQNEAQ (reference sequence). This CDR3 is 14 amino acids long. DNA for the CDR3: TGTGCCAGCAGCCCCCAAAGACAGGCCACTGAAGCTTTCTTT. Protein sequence: CASSPQRQATEAFF.

In this sample, this clonotype turned up a few times. The rearrangement joins TRBV7-2 to TRBJ2-1, with D unclear. Germline-derived CDR1 and CDR2 are SGHTA and FQGNSA. The CDR3 is 11 amino acids. V lost 4 bases and J lost 16, with 14 bases in between. CDR3: CASSSEDVIFF. CDR3 nucleotide sequence: TGTGCCAGCAGCTCCGAAGACGTAATTTTCTTC.

The chain uses TRBV20-1 and TRBJ1-5, with a tentative D call TRBD1 (6 bases). Trimming took 5 bases from V and 2 from J, leaving 13 bases between them. Germline assignment: CDR1 DFQATT and CDR2 SNEGSKA (reference sequence). The CDR3 has 14 amino acids. The CDR3 protein is CSASLTGGNQPQHF. DNA of the CDR3: TGCAGTGCTTCCCTGACAGGTGGCAATCAGCCCCAGCATTTT.

The sample holds many counts of this clonotype. The V gene is TRBV18, the J gene TRBJ2-1; no clear D. CDR1 is KGHSH, CDR2 LQKENI, per germline. With 5 bases removed from V and 5 bases from J, the gap between germline ends came to 4 bases. The CDR3 runs to 11 residues. This chain's CDR3 is CASSRNNEQFF. The DNA of the CDR3 is TGTGCCAGCTCAAGAAACAATGAGCAGTTCTTC.

This clonotype was recorded a few times. The chain joins TRBV2 to TRBJ1-4; 7 nucleotides line up with TRBD1. V gave up 8 bases and J gave up 7 bases; unmatched junction bases: 10. The germline V gene has CDR1 SNHLY and CDR2 FYNNEI. This CDR3 has 14 amino acids. The CDR3 region has the DNA TGTGCCAGCCGCGCGACAGGGTACACTGAAAAACTGTTTTTT. It translates to CASRATGYTEKLFF.

This clonotype occurred a few times. The V and J genes are TRBV18 and TRBJ2-1; possibly TRBD1 for D (6 bases). The length of the CDR3 is 14 residues. Germline assignment: CDR1 KGHSH and CDR2 LQKENI. V was trimmed by 5 bases and J by 0 bases, leaving 8 bases between them. This CDR3 reads CASSGTNSYNEQFF. The CDR3 DNA reads as TGTGCCAGCTCAGGGACAAACTCCTACAATGAGCAGTTCTTC.

This clonotype was seen many times. The V and J genes are TRBV18 and TRBJ2-7; 8 bases map to TRBD1. Germline assignment: CDR1 KGHSH and CDR2 LQKENI. The V and J ends lost 4 bases and 3 bases, in that order; junction bases with no gene match: 2. The CDR3 is 13 amino acids. Here the CDR3 reads CASSRGQGYEQYF. CDR3 in DNA: TGTGCCAGCTCACGAGGACAGGGCTACGAGCAGTACTTC.

Ten or more counts support this clonotype. In nucleotides, the CDR3 is TGTGCCTGGAGCCAGGGGGAAGATCAGCCCCAGCATTTT. Protein: CAWSQGEDQPQHF. The chain links TRBV30 to TRBJ1-5, with 7 bases lining up with TRBD1. CDR1 is GTSNPN, CDR2 SVGIG, per germline (reference sequence). There are 13 residues in the CDR3. With 3 bases clipped from V and 5 bases from J, the junction kept 4 bases outside the gene matches.

This clonotype was picked up a small number of times. This chain uses TRBV9 with TRBJ2-7; D may match TRBD1 or TRBD2 (5 bases each). The CDR3 has 16 amino acids. CDR1 is SGDLS, CDR2 YYNGEE, per germline. V was clipped by 0 bases and J by 0 bases, with 13 bases between them. Here the CDR3 reads CASSVGEAGSSYEQYF. The CDR3, as DNA: TGTGCCAGCAGCGTAGGAGAGGCAGGGAGCTCCTACGAGCAGTACTTC. Full variable domain (remainder filled in from reference TRBV9 and TRBJ2-7): DSGVTQTPKHLITATGQRVTLRCSPRSGDLSVYWYQQSLDQGLQFLIQYYNGEERAKGNILERFSAQQFPDLHSELNLSSLELGDSALYFCASSVGEAGSSYEQYFGPGTRLTVT.

The chain joins TRBV29-1 to TRBJ2-5, with D perhaps TRBD1 (5 bases). Trimming took 3 bases from V and 1 from J, leaving 24 bases between them. The CDR3 has 18 residues. Germline V gene data show CDR1 as SQVTM and CDR2 as ANQGSEA. For the CDR3, the DNA is TGCAGCGTTGACAGGGCCCTTGGGCAGTTAGTGGGCCAAGAGACCCAGTACTTC. This encodes CSVDRALGQLVGQETQYF. Drawing the rest from reference TRBV29-1 and TRBJ2-5, the complete variable domain is SAVISQKPSRDICQRGTSLTIQCQVDSQVTMMFWYRQQPGQSLTLIATANQGSEATYESGFVIDKFPISRPNLTFSTLTVSNMSPEDSSIYLCSVDRALGQLVGQETQYFGPGTRLLVL.

The sample holds one count of this clonotype. The chain couples TRBV7-8 to TRBJ2-6; D uncertain. Germline CDR1 reads SGHVS; CDR2 reads FQNEAQ. The germline V and J ends were trimmed by 5 bases and 0 bases, with 17 bases remaining between them. The CDR3 consists of 18 residues. The CDR3 nucleotides read TGTGCCAGCAGCCCGCAGCCACGGCTGATCTCTGGGGCCAACGTCCTGACTTTC. Protein product: CASSPQPRLISGANVLTF.

This clonotype was picked up a small number of times. V usage is TRBV5-1 and J usage is TRBJ1-3; unclear D gene. CDR3 length: 17 residues. From germline, CDR1 is SGHRS and CDR2 YFSETQ. V lost 1 base to trimming and J lost 0 bases, with 14 bases between them. This CDR3 is CASSLSDFSLSGNTIYF. The CDR3 nucleotides are TGCGCCAGCAGCTTGTCGGACTTCTCCCTCTCTGGAAACACCATATATTTT. Combining the CDR3 with reference TRBV5-1 and TRBJ1-3 gives the whole variable domain KAGVTQTPRYLIKTRGQQVTLSCSPISGHRSVSWYQQTPGQGLQFLFEYFSETQRNKGNFPGRFSGRQFSNSRSEMNVSTLELGDSALYLCASSLSDFSLSGNTIYFGEGSWLTVV.

The rearrangement joins TRBV12-3 or TRBV12-4 to TRBJ2-7; D tentatively fits TRBD1 or TRBD2 (5 bases each). This CDR3 contains 13 residues. V gave up 4 bases and J gave up 3 bases, with 10 bases separating them. CDR3 in amino acids: CASSSPGGYEQYF. The CDR3 DNA follows: TGTGCCAGCAGTTCTCCTGGGGGCTACGAGCAGTACTTC.

The sample holds many counts of this clonotype. The V call is TRBV6-2 or TRBV6-3, the J call TRBJ1-1; D is possibly TRBD1 (5 bases). V was trimmed by 8 bases and J by 8 bases, leaving 18 bases between them. CDR3 length: 13 amino acids. CDR1 is MNHEY, CDR2 SVGEGT, per germline. The CDR3 sequence is CASRPPYNREAFF. CDR3 coding DNA: TGTGCCAGCCGACCGCCCTATAACAGGGAAGCTTTCTTT.